A selection of T cell receptor beta chains follows, all from one sample in a study of blood T cell repertoires in COVID-19. The protocol was immunoSEQ multiplex PCR, while the TCRdb copy is restricted to in-frame clones and leaves out a portion. Of hundreds of thousands of clones in the sample, more than 70% were seen once. The sequenced material came from PBMCs or T cells enriched from blood (not recorded which). These receptors came from a woman between 45 and 65 years old who had recovered from COVID-19. The CDR3 runs from the conserved cysteine through the conserved F or W. The order of the fields is CDR3 DNA, CDR3 protein, D gene, V gene, J gene, clone size. D genes are given only for firm matches. A row's size may be missing; if present it is once, few, many or a size class.

TGTGCCACCTTGCAGGGTTCCTATAATTCACCCCTCCACTTT	CATLQGSYNSPLHF	.	TRBV11-2	TRBJ1-6	.
TGTGCCAGCAGACTCGGTTCTAGCGGGAGCTACGAGCAGTACTTC	CASRLGSSGSYEQYF	TRBD2	TRBV4-2	TRBJ2-7	.
TGTGCCAGCAGCTTATTGGGACAGGTCTCCTACAATGAGCAGTTCTTC	CASSLLGQVSYNEQFF	TRBD1	TRBV7-9	TRBJ2-1	once
TGTGCCAGCAGCCTATGGACAGGGAGAACTGAAGCTTTCTTT	CASSLWTGRTEAFF	TRBD1	TRBV7-8	TRBJ1-1	.
TGTGCCAGCGGGGGGGCAGTCTCCTACGAGCAGTACTTC	CASGGAVSYEQYF	.	TRBV9	TRBJ2-7	.
TGCGCCAGCAGCCAAGGCCCCACAGGGGCGAGGCATGATACGCAGTATTTT	CASSQGPTGARHDTQYF	TRBD1	TRBV4-3	TRBJ2-3	few
TGTGCCAGCAGTTACCCTGCAGGCGAGCAGTACTTC	CASSYPAGEQYF	.	TRBV6-5	TRBJ2-7	.
TGTGCCAGCAGTTCCTGGGACAGGGGGCCGGATAATTCACCCCTCCACTTT	CASSSWDRGPDNSPLHF	TRBD1	TRBV6-2/TRBV6-3	TRBJ1-6	.
TGTGCCAGCAGTGTGGGAGAGTGGTTGAATGAGCAGTTCTTC	CASSVGEWLNEQFF	.	TRBV5-8	TRBJ2-1	.
TGTGCCAGCTCACTACAGGTGTCGGCGCGGGGCTACACCTTC	CASSLQVSARGYTF	.	TRBV18	TRBJ1-2	few
TGTGCCAGCAGCTTACCGGGACTAGCGGGGCCGGGGAGCGGGGAGCTGTTTTTT	CASSLPGLAGPGSGELFF	TRBD2	TRBV7-9	TRBJ2-2	.
TGTGCCAGCAGCAGACCGGCAGGGGGCCATAATGAGCAGTTCTTC	CASSRPAGGHNEQFF	TRBD1	TRBV7-2	TRBJ2-1	once
TGCAGCACCGAGAAGGGGAGGGGGGAGACCCAGTACTTC	CSTEKGRGETQYF	.	TRBV29-1	TRBJ2-5	.
TGTGCCAGCAGCTTAGCCTCGGTCTACGAGCAGTACTTC	CASSLASVYEQYF	.	TRBV7-2	TRBJ2-7	once
TGTGCCAGCCGCCGTCGACAGGGAGACTATGGCTACACCTTC	CASRRRQGDYGYTF	TRBD1	TRBV5-6	TRBJ1-2	.
TGTGCCAGCAGTTACCTCGGACAGAGCTATGGCTACACCTTC	CASSYLGQSYGYTF	.	TRBV6-5	TRBJ1-2	.
TGTGCCAGCACAGCCCAAAGACCCTTAGGGGGAGGCTACACCTTC	CASTAQRPLGGGYTF	.	TRBV2	TRBJ1-2	.
TGTGCCAGCAGCCAATCCAACAGGGCAACTAATGAAAAACTGTTTTTT	CASSQSNRATNEKLFF	.	TRBV3-1/TRBV3-2	TRBJ1-4	.
TGTGCCAGTCGGGCCGGACACCACTACAATGAGCAGTTCTTC	CASRAGHHYNEQFF	.	TRBV11-2	TRBJ2-1	.
TGTGCCAGCAGTCGGGAGGACAGGGTCTCCTACAATGAGCAGTTCTTC	CASSREDRVSYNEQFF	.	TRBV5-5	TRBJ2-1	.
TGTGCCAGCAGCCTGACAGGGTCTGGAAACACCATATATTTT	CASSLTGSGNTIYF	TRBD1	TRBV5-6	TRBJ1-3	.
TGTGCCAGCAGCACCAGACAGGGGGAATTTAACTATGGCTACACCTTC	CASSTRQGEFNYGYTF	TRBD1	TRBV11-3	TRBJ1-2	.
TGTGCCAGCAGTTTATTGGACAGCCAAGAGACCCAGTACTTC	CASSLLDSQETQYF	.	TRBV27	TRBJ2-5	.
TGCAGCGTTGTGGCTGGAGGGACAGGAATTCAAGAGACCCAGTACTTC	CSVVAGGTGIQETQYF	TRBD1	TRBV29-1	TRBJ2-5	.
TGTGCCAGCAGTTCGGGACAGGACTCCTACGAGCAGTACTTC	CASSSGQDSYEQYF	TRBD1	TRBV6-6	TRBJ2-7	.
TGTGCCAGCACCAGGACACTGGAGAGCAATCAGCCCCAGCATTTT	CASTRTLESNQPQHF	.	TRBV6-5	TRBJ1-5	.
TGTGCCAGCAGTACTGAGGGCGGAAACGACGAGCAGTACTTC	CASSTEGGNDEQYF	.	TRBV28	TRBJ2-7	.
TGTGCCAGCCGTAAAGGGGCTCACTACGAGCAGTACTTC	CASRKGAHYEQYF	.	TRBV27	TRBJ2-7	.
TGTGCCAGCAGCCAAGCGCAACGACAGTATGGTGGCTACACCTTC	CASSQAQRQYGGYTF	.	TRBV14	TRBJ1-2	.
TGCAGCGTTGAAGGCCGACTTGAGCAGTTCTTC	CSVEGRLEQFF	.	TRBV29-1	TRBJ2-1	.
TGTGCCAGCTCCTTACAGGGGGTAGGGAATGAGCAGTTCTTC	CASSLQGVGNEQFF	TRBD1	TRBV18	TRBJ2-1	.
TGTGCCAGCAGTGACACGATTGGAAACACCATATATTTT	CASSDTIGNTIYF	.	TRBV28	TRBJ1-3	many
TGTGCTAGTGGTTTGGTCGATAGTAGTGGCTACACCTTC	CASGLVDSSGYTF	.	TRBV12-5	TRBJ1-2	few
TGTGCCAGCAGTGACCCAAACAGGGACACTGAAGCTTTCTTT	CASSDPNRDTEAFF	.	TRBV6-1	TRBJ1-1	.
TGTGCCACCAGTGATTATACAGCCAATGAGCAGTTCTTC	CATSDYTANEQFF	.	TRBV24-1	TRBJ2-1	.
TGTGCCAGCAGCCCTTGGGGAGCAGACGGTAATCAGCCCCAGCATTTT	CASSPWGADGNQPQHF	.	TRBV7-8	TRBJ1-5	.
TGTGCCAGCTCACCACCGACCCAGGGCGAGACCCAGTACTTC	CASSPPTQGETQYF	.	TRBV18	TRBJ2-5	.